Following are 16 T cell receptor beta chains from one sample sequenced in a study of tumor and adjacent non-tumor tissue in lung cancer. No cell sorting was done before RNA was extracted from the tissue. A modified ARM-PCR protocol with three rounds of nested PCR amplified TCRbeta. TCRdb used MiXCR to reprocess the multiplex PCR reads, holding one entry per CDR3 protein. Of about 200,000 distinct CDR3 sequences listed, approximately 74% were seen once; the top ten hold about 23%. Sequenced input: lung tumor tissue. The origin of the receptors is a man aged 55 to 70 with non-small cell lung cancer.

Regarding this clonotype: This CDR3 fails to terminate in the conserved phenylalanine or tryptophan, so it likely reflects a read error. J is TRBJ2-5 and V is TRBV5-5; D remains unclear. Germline V lookup: CDR1 SGHKS, CDR2 YYEKEE (reference sequence). CDR3 length equals 15 residues. The V end was cut by 4 bases, the J end by 1 base, with 14 bases between. CDR3 in DNA: TGTGCCAGCAGCCGACATACAGTAGGCCAAGAGACCCAGTACTTA. Translation: CASSRHTVGQETQYL.

With respect to this clonotype: The junction differs from germline at one of its ends, possibly a read error. V is TRBV12-3 or TRBV12-4 and J is TRBJ1-2; D gene unclear. The CDR3 is made up of 13 amino acids. In DNA form, the CDR3 reads TGTGACAGCAGTCCCGACTGGAACTATGGCTACACCTTC. Protein sequence: CDSSPDWNYGYTF.

This clonotype was counted ten times or more. V is TRBV11-2 and J is TRBJ2-1; D might be TRBD1 (5 bases). The CDR3 runs to 12 residues. The germline CDR1 and CDR2 sequences are SGHAT and FQNNGV. V was shortened by 6 bases and J by 8 bases, with 11 bases between the two germline ends. CDR3 region: CASSTAGYEQFF. CDR3 sequence (DNA): TGTGCCAGCAGTACGGCAGGGTATGAGCAGTTCTTC.

As to this clonotype: This may arise from a read error, as a much more abundant clone is one base away. In nucleotides, the CDR3 is TGTGCCAACAGTGAGGGACAGGGCTCCCTCAACTATGGCTACACCTTC. This sequence encodes CANSEGQGSLNYGYTF. The chain has TRBV6-6 and TRBJ1-2; TRBD1 agrees at 9 bases. The CDR3 spans 16 residues. Per germline, CDR1 MNHNY and CDR2 SVGAGI (reference sequence).

This clonotype was found many times. The chain uses TRBV6-2 or TRBV6-3 and TRBJ2-7, with TRBD2 as a possible D gene (5 bases). V was clipped by 6 bases and J by 3 bases, with 18 bases between them. The CDR3 has 15 residues. The V gene's germline CDR1 is MNHEY and CDR2 SVGEGT. The CDR3 DNA reads TGTGCCAGCAGCACCGACTATAACCCGATCTACGAGCAGTACTTC. Its protein product is CASSTDYNPIYEQYF.

This clonotype was detected only a few times. This chain links TRBV20-1 with TRBJ2-3; D gene unclear. CDR1 and CDR2 from the germline V gene are DFQATT and SNEGSKA (reference sequence). V was trimmed by 0 bases and J by 8 bases, leaving 12 bases between them. CDR3 length: 13 amino acids. The CDR3 DNA reads TGCAGTGCTAGAGATCCTATCGGCCGTACGCAGTATTTT. The encoded protein is CSARDPIGRTQYF.

The chain recombines TRBV7-8 with TRBJ1-2; TRBD1 is a possible D gene (5 bases). There are 16 residues in the CDR3. Germline loops: CDR1 SGHVS, CDR2 FQNEAQ. V shed 1 base and J shed 8 bases, with 20 bases lying between them. CDR3 coding DNA: TGTGCCAGCAGCTTAGGAGGGGCGGCATTACAGAACGGCTACACCTTC. As protein: CASSLGGAALQNGYTF.

Concerning this clonotype: One end of the junction fails to match germline, which may point to a read error. V gene TRBV6-2 or TRBV6-3 combines with J gene TRBJ1-3; D remains ambiguous. Germline V CDR1 and CDR2: MNHEY, SVGEGT. The CDR3 contains 13 residues. The CDR3 is CASCYSETDTIYF. DNA of the CDR3: TGTGCCAGCTGTTACTCCGAGACGGACACCATATATTTT.

This clonotype was counted between two and nine times. The chain is built from TRBV12-3 or TRBV12-4 and TRBJ1-5, with D unclear. With 6 bases removed from V and 0 bases from J, the gap between germline ends came to 6 bases. The CDR3 runs 13 residues. This chain's CDR3 is CASRPFSNQPQHF. The CDR3 coding sequence is TGTGCCAGCAGGCCATTTAGCAATCAGCCCCAGCATTTT.

A word on this clonotype: An end of the junction differs from the germline gene, which may be a read error. The rearrangement links TRBV7-8 to TRBJ1-1; D unclear. Germline CDR1 SGHVS, CDR2 FQNEAQ. The CDR3 extends over 14 amino acids. CDR3 residues: CASSPEVFPTEAFF. The CDR3 region has the DNA TGTGCTAGCAGCCCCGAGGTCTTTCCTACCGAAGCTTTCTTT.

A word on this clonotype: A junction boundary mismatches the germline segment, possibly from a read error. This chain connects TRBV11-2 to TRBJ2-1, with D unclear. The CDR3 consists of 13 residues. In germline, CDR1 is SGHAT, CDR2 FQNNGV. CDR3 sequence: CDSSSAFYNEQLF. In nucleotides, the CDR3 is TGTGACAGTAGCTCTGCATTTTACAATGAGCAGCTCTTC.

The chain uses TRBV12-3 or TRBV12-4 and TRBJ2-7; the match to TRBD2 covers 9 bases. The CDR3 loop spans 15 amino acids. J was trimmed by 2 bases and V by 2 bases; bases with no gene match: 4. CDR3 sequence reads: CASSLTGGRAYEQYF. The CDR3 DNA sequence: TGTGCCAGCAGTTTAACCGGCGGGAGGGCCTACGAGCAGTACTTC.

A few counts support this clonotype. The chain couples TRBV12-3 or TRBV12-4 to TRBJ2-5, with D unclear. V dropped 6 bases and J dropped 5 bases, with 7 bases sitting between them. The CDR3 totals 11 residues. In nucleotides, the CDR3 is TGTGCCAGCAGCCCGAGGGAGACCCAGTACTTC. It specifies CASSPRETQYF.

To note about this clonotype: The conserved final phenylalanine or tryptophan is absent from the CDR3, which likely points to a read error. The J gene is TRBJ2-1, the V gene TRBV11-3, with 8 bases aligning to TRBD2. Germline V gives CDR1 SGHNT, CDR2 YENEEA. The CDR3 runs to 14 residues. CDR3 residues: CAGSLSGSTNEQFL. In DNA, the CDR3 is TGCGCCGGCAGCTTGAGCGGGAGTACCAATGAGCAGTTCTTA.

As concerns this clonotype: With a much larger clone just one base away, this may be a read error. In nucleotides, the CDR3 is TGTGCCAGCAGCGGCACCAGGGAATCACCCCTCCACTTT. It specifies CASSGTRESPLHF. The V and J genes are TRBV6-2 or TRBV6-3 and TRBJ1-6, with D possibly being TRBD1 (5 bases). Per germline, CDR1 MNHEY and CDR2 SVGEGT. V was pared by 6 bases and J by 10 bases, with 13 bases between. The CDR3 is 13 amino acids.

This clonotype was recorded many times. J is TRBJ2-7 and V is TRBV6-5; 7 bases agree with TRBD1. The CDR3 consists of 14 residues. Unmatched junction bases numbered 7, after V lost 2 bases and J lost 6 bases. Germline CDR1 reads MNHEY; CDR2 reads SVGAGI. The CDR3 bases are TGTGCCAGCAGTTACCGGGGACAGATGAGCGAGCAGTACTTC. Its translation: CASSYRGQMSEQYF.